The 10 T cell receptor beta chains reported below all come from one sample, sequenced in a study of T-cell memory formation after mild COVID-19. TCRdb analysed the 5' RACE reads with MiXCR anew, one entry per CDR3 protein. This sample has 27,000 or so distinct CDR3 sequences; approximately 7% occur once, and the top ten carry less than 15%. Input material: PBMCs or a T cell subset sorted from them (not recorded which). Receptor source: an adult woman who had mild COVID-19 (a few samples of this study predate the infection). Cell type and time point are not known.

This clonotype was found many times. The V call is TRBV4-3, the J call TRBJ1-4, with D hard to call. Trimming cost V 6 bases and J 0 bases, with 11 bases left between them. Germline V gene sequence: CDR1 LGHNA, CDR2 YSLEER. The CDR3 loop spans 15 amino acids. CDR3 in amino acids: CASRERAATNEKLFF. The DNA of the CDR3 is TGCGCCAGCAGGGAAAGGGCCGCAACTAATGAAAAACTGTTTTTT.

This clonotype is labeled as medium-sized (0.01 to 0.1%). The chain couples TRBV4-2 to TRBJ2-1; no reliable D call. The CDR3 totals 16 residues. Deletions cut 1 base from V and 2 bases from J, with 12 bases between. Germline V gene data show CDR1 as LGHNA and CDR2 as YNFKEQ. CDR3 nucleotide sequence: TGTGCCAGCAGCCAAGCTCCCAGAGGCACCTACAATGAGCAGTTCTTC. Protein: CASSQAPRGTYNEQFF.

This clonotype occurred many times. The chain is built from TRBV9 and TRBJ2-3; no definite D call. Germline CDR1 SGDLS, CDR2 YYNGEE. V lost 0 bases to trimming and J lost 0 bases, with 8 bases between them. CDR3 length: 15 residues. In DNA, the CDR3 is TGTGCCAGCAGCGTAGGGGTGACGAGCACAGATACGCAGTATTTT. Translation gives CASSVGVTSTDTQYF.

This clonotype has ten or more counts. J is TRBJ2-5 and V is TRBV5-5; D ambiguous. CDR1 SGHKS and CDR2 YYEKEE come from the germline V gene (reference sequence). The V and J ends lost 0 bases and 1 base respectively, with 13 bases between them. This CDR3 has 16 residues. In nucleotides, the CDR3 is TGTGCCAGCAGCTTGGCCCTTTCGCCGGGCCAAGAGACCCAGTACTTC. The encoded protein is CASSLALSPGQETQYF.

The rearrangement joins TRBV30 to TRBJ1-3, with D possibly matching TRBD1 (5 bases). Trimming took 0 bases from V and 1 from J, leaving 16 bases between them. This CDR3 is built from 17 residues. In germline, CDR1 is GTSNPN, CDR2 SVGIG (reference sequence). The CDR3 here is CAWSVEGRFPSGNTIYF. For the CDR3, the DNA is TGTGCCTGGAGTGTTGAGGGGCGATTCCCTTCTGGAAACACCATATATTTT.

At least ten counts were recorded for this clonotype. The CDR3 region has the DNA TGTGCGGCGGGAAGTGATGAGCAGTTCTTC. Protein product: CAAGSDEQFF. The rearrangement uses TRBV30 and TRBJ2-1; tentatively, D is TRBD2 (6 bases). The CDR3 is 10 residues long. Germline V gives CDR1 GTSNPN, CDR2 SVGIG (reference sequence).

The CDR3 loop reads CAMGHLYDSNQPQHF. The CDR3 DNA reads TGTGCCATGGGACACCTCTACGATAGCAATCAGCCCCAGCATTTT. This chain links TRBV2 with TRBJ1-5, with a possible D match to TRBD1 (6 bases). The CDR3 is made up of 15 amino acids. Germline V gene data show CDR1 as SNHLY and CDR2 as FYNNEI. Trimming pared 10 bases from V and 0 bases from J, leaving 16 bases between.

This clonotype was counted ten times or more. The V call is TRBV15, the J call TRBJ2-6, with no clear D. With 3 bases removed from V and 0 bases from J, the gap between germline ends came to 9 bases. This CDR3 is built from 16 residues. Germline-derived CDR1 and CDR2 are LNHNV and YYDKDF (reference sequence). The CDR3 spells CATSRQSTSGANVLTF. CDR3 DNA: TGTGCCACCAGCAGGCAGTCTACCTCTGGGGCCAACGTCCTGACTTTC. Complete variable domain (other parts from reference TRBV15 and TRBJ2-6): DAMVIQNPRYQVTQFGKPVTLSCSQTLNHNVMYWYQQKSSQAPKLLFHYYDKDFNNEADTPDNFQSRRPNTSFCFLDIRSPGLGDTAMYLCATSRQSTSGANVLTFGAGSRLTVL.

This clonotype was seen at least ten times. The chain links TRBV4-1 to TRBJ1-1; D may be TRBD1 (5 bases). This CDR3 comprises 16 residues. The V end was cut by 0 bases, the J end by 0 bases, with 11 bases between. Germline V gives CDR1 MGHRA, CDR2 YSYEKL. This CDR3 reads CASSQDPGRMNTEAFF. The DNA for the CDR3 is TGCGCCAGCAGCCAAGACCCGGGACGGATGAACACTGAAGCTTTCTTT.

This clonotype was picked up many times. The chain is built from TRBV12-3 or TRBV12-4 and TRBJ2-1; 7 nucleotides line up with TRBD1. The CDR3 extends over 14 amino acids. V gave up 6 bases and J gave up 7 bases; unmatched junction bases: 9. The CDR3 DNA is TGTGCCAGCAGGGGGACAGCGGAGATGAATGAGCAGTTCTTC. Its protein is CASRGTAEMNEQFF.